This TCR beta chain was profiled in a study of cytotoxic CD8 clonotypes in ibrutinib-treated CLL (dated by TCRdb to the early 2020s). For the wider study: In this cohort, around 15 patients were treatment-naive and about ten were relapsed/refractory, while about 18 had unmutated IGHV. Responses were partial in roughly 25 patients and complete in 2; after median 68 months follow-up, around 14 stayed in remission and about twelve progressed. Response samples were obtained after a median of around 11 months of treatment, with a range of roughly 6 to 40 months. On average, each sample had approximately 250,000 productive templates and more than 75,000 productive rearrangements. Of the roughly 86 people in the trial, 26 had longitudinal samples available. Cryopreserved peripheral blood mononuclear cells were obtained before treatment, at response, and at either sustained remission or disease progression. Patients were still on ibrutinib when every remission and progressive disease sample was collected. General conclusions and limits of the study: Sampling times were not matched between sustained-remission and progressing patients, and lymph node repertoires were not studied. Clonality rose at ibrutinib response, remained stable during sustained remission, and dropped back toward baseline at progression. Baseline clonality exceeded that of age-matched healthy donors and correlated strongly with circulating CD8+ T-cell counts. Public clonotypes were rare and either shrank or stayed stable during treatment, and the rise in clonality at ibrutinib response reflected expansion of private clonotypes.

The sample's time point label is to be understood as: 24 months on ibrutinib. Roughly 1.8 micrograms of genomic DNA were extracted from cryopreserved PBMCs for TCR beta library preparation. Longitudinal blood samples from CLL patients on ibrutinib monotherapy were analyzed using high-throughput TCR beta sequencing. The patients took part in an open-label, single-center phase 2 trial of ibrutinib monotherapy. The goal of deep resolution MiSeq sequencing was a depth between 1 in 1 million and 1 in 200,000 T cells, and coverage averaged 10x per clonotype. TCR beta libraries were generated with the immunoSEQ hsTCRB Kit. For the original study's pipeline: ImmunoSEQ Data Assistant and ImmunoSEQ Analyzer were used for data analysis, and V, D and J genes were assigned according to IMGT definitions. Clonality, with values ranging from 0 to 1, was calculated as one minus the normalized Shannon entropy of productive rearrangement frequencies. Only overrepresented clonotypes making up at least 0.05% of the repertoire of each patient were included in the public clonotype analysis. Approximately 13 age-matched healthy donor repertoires from immuneACCESS served as clonality controls. The immuneACCESS repertoire file appears here via TCRdb, limited to in-frame rearrangements. These files lack a portion of the clones; in checked studies, under half of the deficit traces to unresolved V genes, and the cause of the others is not known. The DNA gave D and trimming, while V, J and clone size come from that table. Within this sample are around 130,000 clones, with approximately 81% of them counted one time only. Jointly, the top ten make up around 3% of the sample.

Points on this clone: This clone's antigen is unknown. The sample holds no much larger clone one base away, and base qualities are not on file.

Reading from cysteine to phenylalanine, the CDR3 counts 16 amino acids. The retained sequence is limited to the CDR3, 48 bases, with the frame set at the first base. The germline V gene gives CDR1 as SQVTM and CDR2 as ANQGSEA. The V end loses 6 bases and the J end loses 5 bases, and a stretch of 22 bases separates them. Recombination linked TRBV29-1 to TRBJ2-2; the best D guess is TRBD2, with 5 bases matching. The clonotype comes from a human donor with chronic lymphocytic leukemia. The input for sequencing was PBMCs, taken after 24 months of ibrutinib treatment. The CDR3 protein sequence reads: CSVRLGNPRTTGELFF. The DNA reads TGCAGCGTCCGCCTCGGGAATCCCCGGACGACCGGGGAGCTGTTTTTT.